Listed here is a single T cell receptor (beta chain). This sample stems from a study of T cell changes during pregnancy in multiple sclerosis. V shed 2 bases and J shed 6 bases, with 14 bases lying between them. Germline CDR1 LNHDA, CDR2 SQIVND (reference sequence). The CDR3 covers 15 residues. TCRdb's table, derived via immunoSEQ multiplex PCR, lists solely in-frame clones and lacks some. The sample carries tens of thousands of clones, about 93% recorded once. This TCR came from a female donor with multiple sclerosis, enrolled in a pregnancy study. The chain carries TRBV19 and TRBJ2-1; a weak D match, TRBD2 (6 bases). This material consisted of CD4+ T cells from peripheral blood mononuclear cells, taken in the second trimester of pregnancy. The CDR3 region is CASSIRGSKPNEQFF. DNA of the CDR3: TGTGCCAGTAGTATACGGGGGAGTAAGCCCAATGAGCAGTTCTTC.